This entry lists 18 T cell receptor beta chains sequenced from one sample in a study of response to subunit inactivated influenza vaccine. TCRdb used MiXCR to reprocess the RT-PCR reads, holding one entry per CDR3 protein. The sample records a few hundred thousand distinct CDR3 sequences, approximately 11% being singletons. The data were also submitted as part of a second study, on T cells expressing NK-cell markers. That study reports: TCR beta libraries carry UMIs added by 5'RACE template switching.

The sequenced sample was PBMCs from blood, obtained on the day of vaccination. The origin of the receptors is a man in his fifties who received an inactivated influenza vaccine.

The rearrangement joins TRBV7-9 to TRBJ2-3; D might be TRBD2 (6 bases). Germline V gene sequence: CDR1 SEHNR, CDR2 FQNEAQ (reference sequence). The CDR3 contains 16 residues. V lost 1 base and J lost 1, with 12 bases in between. The CDR3 coding sequence is TGTGCCAGCAGCTTAGGGAGGGGAGTTGGCACAGATACGCAGTATTTT. Residues: CASSLGRGVGTDTQYF.

The chain recombines TRBV7-9 with TRBJ1-1; a weak D match, TRBD1 (5 bases). V gave up 3 bases and J gave up 5 bases, with 13 bases separating them. The CDR3 sequence is 14 residues long. The germline CDR1 and CDR2 sequences are SEHNR and FQNEAQ (reference sequence). CDR3 bases: TGTGCCAGCAGCTTCAGCAGGGTTGAAACTGAAGCTTTCTTT. Its protein is CASSFSRVETEAFF.

This clonotype appeared many times. The chain uses TRBV29-1 and TRBJ1-1; 7 positions agree with TRBD1. The CDR3 sequence is 14 residues long. Germline V gene sequence: CDR1 SQVTM, CDR2 ANQGSEA. The trim removed 4 bases at V and 1 base at J, leaving 6 bases unmatched. The CDR3 DNA sequence: TGCAGCGTTGTGAAAAGGACAGGGAACACTGAAGCTTTCTTT. Its protein is CSVVKRTGNTEAFF. Full variable domain (remainder filled in from reference TRBV29-1 and TRBJ1-1): SAVISQKPSRDICQRGTSLTIQCQVDSQVTMMFWYRQQPGQSLTLIATANQGSEATYESGFVIDKFPISRPNLTFSTLTVSNMSPEDSSIYLCSVVKRTGNTEAFFGQGTRLTVV.

This clonotype was detected ten times or more. V is TRBV6-5 and J is TRBJ1-1, with D uncertain. Per the germline V gene, CDR1 is MNHEY and CDR2 is SVGAGI. The CDR3 totals 15 residues. Between the trimmed V and J ends, which lost 2 bases and 6 bases, there was a span of 16 bases. CDR3: CASSYPTGWGPEAFF. CDR3 sequence (DNA): TGTGCCAGCAGTTACCCCACGGGGTGGGGTCCTGAAGCTTTCTTT.

This clonotype was seen more than once but under ten times. This chain links TRBV27 with TRBJ2-3; 7 positions agree with TRBD2. J gave up 4 bases and V 10 bases, and 23 bases lay outside the gene matches. From germline, CDR1 is MNHEY and CDR2 SMNVEV (reference sequence). The CDR3 runs to 18 residues. CDR3 protein: CATNGAGQKRGRADTQYF. DNA for the CDR3: TGTGCCACCAATGGGGCGGGCCAAAAGCGGGGACGCGCAGATACGCAGTATTTT.

The sample holds many counts of this clonotype. CDR3 in DNA: TGTGCCAGCAGCTTCAGGTTTCTCACAGATACGCAGTATTTT. Its translation: CASSFRFLTDTQYF. This chain joins TRBV7-9 and TRBJ2-3, with D unclear. The CDR3 sequence is 14 residues long. Trimming took off 3 bases at V and 2 bases at J, with 9 bases between the two ends. CDR1 is SEHNR, CDR2 FQNEAQ, per germline (reference sequence).

This clonotype was seen only a few times. J is TRBJ2-3 and V is TRBV28, with 7 bases matching TRBD1. J lost 2 bases, V lost 5 bases, and 7 bases had no gene match. Germline assignment: CDR1 MDHEN and CDR2 SYDVKM. This CDR3 comprises 15 residues. The CDR3 sequence: CASSLIDRVTDTQYF. The CDR3 bases are TGTGCCAGCAGTCTAATTGACAGGGTCACAGATACGCAGTATTTT.

As DNA, the CDR3 is TGTGCCAGCAGTTACCCCAAAGGACAGGGTATTGGACAGCCCCAGCATTTT. Translating it yields CASSYPKGQGIGQPQHF. The chain has TRBV6-2 or TRBV6-3 and TRBJ1-5; 8 positions agree with TRBD1. Losses at the gene ends were 2 bases for V and 7 bases for J; bases not matched to a gene: 13. CDR1 and CDR2 from the germline V gene are MNHEY and SVGEGT. CDR3 length: 17 amino acids.

This clonotype was seen ten or more times. The rearrangement links TRBV6-1 to TRBJ2-5, with TRBD2 matching 9 bases. Germline CDR1 and CDR2: MNHNS and SASEGT. With V trimmed by 6 bases and J by 4 bases, 3 bases remained unmatched. The CDR3 loop spans 13 amino acids. The CDR3 loop reads CASRGSGRETQYF. The CDR3 coding sequence is TGTGCCAGCAGGGGTAGCGGGAGAGAGACCCAGTACTTC.

This clonotype has a handful of counts. The chain carries TRBV10-3 and TRBJ2-7; possible D gene TRBD1, 5 bases. The germline V gene has CDR1 ENHRY and CDR2 SYGVKD. The germline V and J ends were trimmed by 0 bases and 2 bases, with 11 bases remaining between them. The length of the CDR3 is 15 residues. The CDR3 coding sequence is TGTGCCATCAGTGAGTCGGCGGACACAGCCTACGAGCAGTACTTC. Translating it yields CAISESADTAYEQYF.

This clonotype was seen more than once but under ten times. This chain uses TRBV5-6 with TRBJ2-7; D is possibly TRBD1 (7 bases). The V end lost 4 bases, the J end lost 6 bases, and 17 bases lay between the germline ends. Germline V gene lookup returns CDR1 SGHDT and CDR2 YYEEEE. The CDR3 is 14 amino acids. The CDR3 spells CASSIDRAGGEQYF. The DNA of the CDR3 is TGTGCCAGCAGCATTGACAGGGCCGGGGGCGAGCAGTACTTC.

The rearrangement links TRBV2 to TRBJ2-5, with TRBD1 as a possible D gene (6 bases). V lost 5 bases to trimming and J lost 5 bases, with 9 bases between them. Looked up from germline, CDR1 is SNHLY and CDR2 is FYNNEI. The CDR3 is 12 residues long. As DNA, the CDR3 is TGTGCCAGCAGTCGGACAGACGAGACCCAGTACTTC. This encodes CASSRTDETQYF.

The chain couples TRBV24-1 to TRBJ2-7, with D uncertain. With 3 bases removed from V and 2 bases from J, the gap between germline ends came to 7 bases. Germline CDR1 and CDR2: KGHDR and SFDVKD. The CDR3 contains 13 residues. CDR3 amino acids: CATSDPATYEQYF. In nucleotides, the CDR3 is TGTGCCACCAGTGATCCAGCCACCTACGAGCAGTACTTC.

V usage is TRBV20-1 and J usage is TRBJ1-4, with TRBD1 as a possible D gene (6 bases). This CDR3 is built from 12 residues. Trimming took off 5 bases at V and 5 bases at J, with 9 bases between the two ends. The germline V gene encodes CDR1 DFQATT and CDR2 SNEGSKA (reference sequence). The chain's CDR3 is CSAYGQNEKLFF. CDR3 nucleotides: TGCAGTGCTTATGGACAGAATGAAAAACTGTTTTTT.

This clonotype was detected a few times. J is TRBJ2-7 and V is TRBV27; the D is unclear. The CDR3 sequence is 13 residues long. Trimming shortened V by 0 bases and J by 6 bases, and 9 bases separated the two germline ends. Germline CDR1 and CDR2: MNHEY and SMNVEV (reference sequence). CDR3 residues: CASSLSKAGEQYF. CDR3 nucleotide sequence: TGTGCCAGCAGTTTATCGAAAGCTGGCGAGCAGTACTTC.

The chain couples TRBV4-3 to TRBJ2-1; a weak D match, TRBD1 (6 bases). Germline CDR1 is LGHNA and CDR2 is YSLEER. CDR3 length: 15 amino acids. The V end was cut by 1 base, the J end by 6 bases, with 13 bases between. CDR3 DNA: TGCGCCAGCAGCCAAGGGGCAGGGGCCAGCAATGAGCAGTTCTTC. Its translation is CASSQGAGASNEQFF.

This clonotype was picked up many times. This chain uses TRBV20-1 with TRBJ2-1, with a tentative D call TRBD1 (6 bases). The CDR3 is 13 residues long. The germline V gene has CDR1 DFQATT and CDR2 SNEGSKA (reference sequence). Trimming left V 8 bases short and J 3 bases short, with 14 bases between. CDR3 nucleotide sequence: TGCAGTACCGGGACATCCCACTACAATGAGCAGTTCTTC. As protein: CSTGTSHYNEQFF.

The J gene is TRBJ2-1, the V gene TRBV7-6; a weak D match, TRBD1 (6 bases). Germline V gene lookup returns CDR1 SGHVS and CDR2 FNYEAQ. V lost 6 bases to trimming and J lost 4 bases, with 10 bases between them. The CDR3 totals 13 residues. The CDR3 nucleotides read TGTGCCAGCAGTAATGGACAGTACAATGAGCAGTTCTTC. Its protein product is CASSNGQYNEQFF.